The entry below gives a single T cell receptor (beta chain) sequence along with its context. Its specificity is unknown. This CDR3 spans 13 amino acids. Germline V gene data show CDR1 as SGHAT and CDR2 as FQNNGV. Trimming removed 4 bases at V and 3 bases at J, with 7 bases between. Using immunoSEQ multiplex PCR, the repertoire was profiled, and TCRdb retains in-frame clones only, with some absent. The sample includes about 170,000 clones, about nine tenths of them seen just once. This record belongs to a study of T cell responses to AZD1222 COVID-19 vaccine. Findings of the study overall: Spike regions recognized by vaccine-associated CD4 TCRs spanned the protein, led by 160-218 and 743-854. When two AZD1222 doses had been given, Spike-specific TCR breadth and depth rose. Only a handful of AZD1222 recipients, several in all, had baseline seropositivity.

The chain recombines TRBV11-2 with TRBJ2-1; unclear D gene. The TCR sequence derives from an adult who received the MenACWY meningococcal vaccine as a control. The sample here was peripheral blood, taken 28 days after the second dose of the MenACWY control vaccine. CDR3 coding DNA: TGTGCCAGCAGCTCGGGCAACTACAATGAGCAGTTCTTC. This gives the protein CASSSGNYNEQFF.